This T cell receptor beta chain is drawn from a study of shared clonotypes between healthy human individuals. Study-level background: For every donor, three CD4 naive, three CD4 memory, two CD8 naive and one CD8 memory plates were used. Whole-study results and caveats: Relative to clonotypes present in all four donors, those not shared had lower generation probabilities. Sharing across four donors was highest in naive CD4 (approximately 5%) and lowest in memory CD8 (roughly 0.4%).

Trimming removed 2 bases at V and 5 bases at J, with 7 bases between. The germline CDR1 and CDR2 sequences are MDHEN and SYDVKM. This CDR3 is 14 amino acids long. About this clone itself: Its target is unknown. Other DNA sequences in the same sample also yield this CDR3.

The data were produced by immunoSEQ multiplex PCR, yet TCRdb's version contains in-frame clones alone and is incomplete. The repertoire holds about 2 million clones, with roughly 95% as singletons. This chain connects TRBV28 to TRBJ1-6; D unresolved. This clonotype was sampled from a man aged 18 to 30 in good health. The sample was naive CD4+ T cells sorted from blood. Subset meaning: CD45RA+ positively selected. For the CDR3, the DNA is TGTGCCAGCAGTTTAGGACGGGATAATTCACCCCTCCACTTT. Translation: CASSLGRDNSPLHF.